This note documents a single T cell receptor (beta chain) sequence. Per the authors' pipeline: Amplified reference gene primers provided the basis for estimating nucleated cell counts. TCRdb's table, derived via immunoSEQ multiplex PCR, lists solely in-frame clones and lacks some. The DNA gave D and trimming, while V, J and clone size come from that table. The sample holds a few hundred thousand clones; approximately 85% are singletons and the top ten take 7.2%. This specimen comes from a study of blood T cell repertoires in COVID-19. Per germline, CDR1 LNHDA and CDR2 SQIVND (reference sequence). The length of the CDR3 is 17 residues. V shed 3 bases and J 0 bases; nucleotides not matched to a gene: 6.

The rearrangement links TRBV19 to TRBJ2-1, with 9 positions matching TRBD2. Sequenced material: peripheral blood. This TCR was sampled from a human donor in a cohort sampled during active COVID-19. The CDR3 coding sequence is TGTGCCAGTAGTATGGCTAGCGGGGTCCTCTCCTACAATGAGCAGTTCTTC. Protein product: CASSMASGVLSYNEQFF. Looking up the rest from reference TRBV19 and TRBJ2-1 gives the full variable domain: DGGITQSPKYLFRKEGQNVTLSCEQNLNHDAMYWYRQDPGQGLRLIYYSQIVNDFQKGDIAEGYSVSREKKESFPLTVTSAQKNPTAFYLCASSMASGVLSYNEQFFGPGTRLTVL.